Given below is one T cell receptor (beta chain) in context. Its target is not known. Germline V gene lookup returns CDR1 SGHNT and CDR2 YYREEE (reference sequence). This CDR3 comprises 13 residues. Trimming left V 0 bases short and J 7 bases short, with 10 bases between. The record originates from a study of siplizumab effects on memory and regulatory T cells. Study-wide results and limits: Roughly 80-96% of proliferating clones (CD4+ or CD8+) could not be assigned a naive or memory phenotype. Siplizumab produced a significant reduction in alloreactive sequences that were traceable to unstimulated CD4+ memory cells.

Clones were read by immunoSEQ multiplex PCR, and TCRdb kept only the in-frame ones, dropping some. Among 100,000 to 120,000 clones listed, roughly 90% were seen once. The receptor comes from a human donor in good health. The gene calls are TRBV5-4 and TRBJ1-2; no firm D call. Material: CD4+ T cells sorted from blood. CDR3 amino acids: CASSLALEAGYTF. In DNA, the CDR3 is TGTGCCAGCAGCTTGGCCTTGGAGGCTGGCTACACCTTC.